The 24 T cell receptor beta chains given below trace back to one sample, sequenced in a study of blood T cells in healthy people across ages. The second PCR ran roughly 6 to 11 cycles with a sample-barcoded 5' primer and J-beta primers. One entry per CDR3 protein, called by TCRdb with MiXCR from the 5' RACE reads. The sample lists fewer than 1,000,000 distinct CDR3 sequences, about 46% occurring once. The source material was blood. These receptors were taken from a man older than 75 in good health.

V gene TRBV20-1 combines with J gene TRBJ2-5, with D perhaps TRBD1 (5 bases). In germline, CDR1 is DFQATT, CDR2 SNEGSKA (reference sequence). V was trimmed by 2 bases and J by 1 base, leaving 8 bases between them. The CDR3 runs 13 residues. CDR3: CSARWQGQETQYF. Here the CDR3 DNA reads TGCAGTGCTAGATGGCAGGGCCAAGAGACCCAGTACTTC.

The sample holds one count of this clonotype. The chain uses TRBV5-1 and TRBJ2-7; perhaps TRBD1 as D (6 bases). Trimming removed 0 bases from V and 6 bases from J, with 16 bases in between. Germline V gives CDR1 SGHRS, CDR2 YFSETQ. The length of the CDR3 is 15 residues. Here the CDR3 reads CASSLGDRTHTEQYF. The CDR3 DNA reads TGCGCCAGCAGCTTGGGCGACAGGACCCACACCGAGCAGTACTTC.

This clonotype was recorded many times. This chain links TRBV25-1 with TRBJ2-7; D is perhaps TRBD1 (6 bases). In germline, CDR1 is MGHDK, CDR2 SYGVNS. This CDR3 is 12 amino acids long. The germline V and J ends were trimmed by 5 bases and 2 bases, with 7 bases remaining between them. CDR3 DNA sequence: TGTGCCAGCAGTTGGGACACCTACGAGCAGTACTTC. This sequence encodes CASSWDTYEQYF.

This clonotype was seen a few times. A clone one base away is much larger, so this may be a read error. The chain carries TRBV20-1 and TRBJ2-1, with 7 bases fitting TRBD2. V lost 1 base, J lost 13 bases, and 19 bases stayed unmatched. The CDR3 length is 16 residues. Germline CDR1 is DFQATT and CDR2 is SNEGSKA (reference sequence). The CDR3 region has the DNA TGCAGTGCTAGAGCTCCTCCGACTAGCTCGGGAGAGACCCAGTTCTTC. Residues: CSARAPPTSSGETQFF.

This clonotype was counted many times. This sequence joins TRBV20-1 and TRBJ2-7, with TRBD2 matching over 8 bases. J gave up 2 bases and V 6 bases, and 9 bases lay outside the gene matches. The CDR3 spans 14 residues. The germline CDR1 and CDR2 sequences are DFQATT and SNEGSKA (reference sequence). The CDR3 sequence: CSALSPGGAYEQYF. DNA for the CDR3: TGCAGTGCCTTGAGCCCGGGAGGGGCCTACGAGCAGTACTTC.

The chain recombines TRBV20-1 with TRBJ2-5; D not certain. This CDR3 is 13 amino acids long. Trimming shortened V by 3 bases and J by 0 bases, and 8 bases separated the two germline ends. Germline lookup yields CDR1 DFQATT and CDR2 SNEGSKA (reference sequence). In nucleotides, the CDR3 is TGCAGTGCTAGTTTCGCGTACCAAGAGACCCAGTACTTC. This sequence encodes CSASFAYQETQYF.

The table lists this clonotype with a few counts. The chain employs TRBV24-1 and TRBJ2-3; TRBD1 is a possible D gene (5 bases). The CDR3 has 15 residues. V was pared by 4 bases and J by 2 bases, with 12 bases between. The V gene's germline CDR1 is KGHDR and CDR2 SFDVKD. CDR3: CATSDLTENTDTQYF. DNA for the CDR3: TGTGCCACCAGTGACCTGACAGAGAACACAGATACGCAGTATTTT.

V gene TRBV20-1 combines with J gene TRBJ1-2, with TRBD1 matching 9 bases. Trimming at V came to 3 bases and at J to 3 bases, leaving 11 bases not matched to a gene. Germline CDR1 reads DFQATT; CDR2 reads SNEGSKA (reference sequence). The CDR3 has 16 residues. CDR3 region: CSASRTGERLDYGYTF. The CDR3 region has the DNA TGCAGTGCTAGCCGGACAGGGGAGAGGTTAGACTATGGCTACACCTTC.

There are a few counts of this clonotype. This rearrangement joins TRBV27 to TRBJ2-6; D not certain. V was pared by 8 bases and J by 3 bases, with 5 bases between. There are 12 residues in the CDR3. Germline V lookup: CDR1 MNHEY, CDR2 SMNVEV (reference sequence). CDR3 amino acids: CASSGGANVLTF. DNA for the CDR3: TGTGCCAGCTCGGGTGGGGCCAACGTCCTGACTTTC. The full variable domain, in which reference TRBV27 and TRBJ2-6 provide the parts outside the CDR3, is EAQVTQNPRYLITVTGKKLTVTCSQNMNHEYMSWYRQDPGLGLRQIYYSMNVEVTDKGDVPEGYKVSRKEKRNFPLILESPSPNQTSLYFCASSGGANVLTFGAGSRLTVL.

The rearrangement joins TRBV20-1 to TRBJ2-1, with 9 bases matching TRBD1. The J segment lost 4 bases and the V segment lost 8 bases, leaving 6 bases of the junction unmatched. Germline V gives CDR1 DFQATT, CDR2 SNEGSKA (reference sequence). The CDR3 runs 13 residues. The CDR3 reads CSTPGQGYNEQFF. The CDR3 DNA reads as TGCAGTACTCCGGGACAGGGTTACAATGAGCAGTTCTTC.

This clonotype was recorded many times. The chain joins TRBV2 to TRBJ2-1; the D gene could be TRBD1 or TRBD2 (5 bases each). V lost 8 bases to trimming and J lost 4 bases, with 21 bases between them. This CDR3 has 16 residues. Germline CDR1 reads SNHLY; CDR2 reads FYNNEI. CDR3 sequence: CASGAKRAALYNEQFF. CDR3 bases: TGTGCCAGCGGGGCCAAGAGAGCGGCTCTATACAATGAGCAGTTCTTC.

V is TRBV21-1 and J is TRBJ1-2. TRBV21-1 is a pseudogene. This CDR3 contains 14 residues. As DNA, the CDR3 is TGTGCCAGCAGCATCAGGATTCAGGCATATGGCTACACCTTC. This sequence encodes CASSIRIQAYGYTF.

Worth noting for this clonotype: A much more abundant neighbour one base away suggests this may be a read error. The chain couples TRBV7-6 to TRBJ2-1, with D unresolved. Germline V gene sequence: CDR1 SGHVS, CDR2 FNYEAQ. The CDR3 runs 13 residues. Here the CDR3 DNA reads TGTGCCGGCAGCTTAGTTCCCTACAATGAGCAGTTCTTC. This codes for CAGSLVPYNEQFF. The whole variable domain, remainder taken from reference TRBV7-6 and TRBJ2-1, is GAGVSQSPRYKVTKRGQDVALRCDPISGHVSLYWYRQALGQGPEFLTYFNYEAQQDKSGLPNDRFSAERPEGSISTLTIQRTEQRDSAMYRCAGSLVPYNEQFFGPGTRLTVL.

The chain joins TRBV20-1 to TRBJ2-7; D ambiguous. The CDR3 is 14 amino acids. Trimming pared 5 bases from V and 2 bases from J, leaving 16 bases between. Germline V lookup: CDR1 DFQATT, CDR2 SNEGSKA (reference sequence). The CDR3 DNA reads TGCAGTGCTCCCAACCCGGGTAGCCCCTACGAGCAGTACTTC. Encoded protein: CSAPNPGSPYEQYF.

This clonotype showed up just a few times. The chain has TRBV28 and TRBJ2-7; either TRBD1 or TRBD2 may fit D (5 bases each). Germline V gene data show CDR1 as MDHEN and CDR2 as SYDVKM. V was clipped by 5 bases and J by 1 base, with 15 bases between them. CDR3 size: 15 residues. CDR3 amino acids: CASSTLGAVSYEQYF. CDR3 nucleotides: TGTGCCAGCAGTACGCTCGGGGCAGTGTCCTACGAGCAGTACTTC.

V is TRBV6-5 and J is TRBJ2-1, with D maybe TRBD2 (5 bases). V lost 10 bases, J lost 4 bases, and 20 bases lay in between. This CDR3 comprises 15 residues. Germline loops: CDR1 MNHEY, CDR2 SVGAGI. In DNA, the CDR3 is TGTGCCACCTACCGAACGGGAAGACCTTACAATGAGCAGTTCTTC. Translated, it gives CATYRTGRPYNEQFF.

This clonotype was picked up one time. Written as DNA, the CDR3 is TGTGCCAGCAGGAACGGACTAGCGGGACCCTACGAGCAGTACTTC. Translated: CASRNGLAGPYEQYF. The chain is built from TRBV28 and TRBJ2-7; 12 nucleotides line up with TRBD2. The CDR3 spans 15 residues. Looked up from germline, CDR1 is MDHEN and CDR2 is SYDVKM. Unmatched junction bases numbered 5, after V lost 6 bases and J lost 2 bases.

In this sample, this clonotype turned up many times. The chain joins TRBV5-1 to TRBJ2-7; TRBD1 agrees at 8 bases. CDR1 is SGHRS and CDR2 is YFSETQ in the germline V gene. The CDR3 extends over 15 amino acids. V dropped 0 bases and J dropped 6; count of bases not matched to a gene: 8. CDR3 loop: CASSLVQGGSSEQYF. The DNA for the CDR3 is TGCGCCAGCAGCTTGGTACAGGGGGGTTCGAGCGAGCAGTACTTC.

CDR3 sequence: CASQAGGTTDTQYF. CDR3 nucleotide sequence: TGTGCCTCGCAAGCGGGAGGGACGACAGATACGCAGTATTTT. The chain couples TRBV10-3 to TRBJ2-3; 10 bases map to TRBD2. V trimming: 11 bases; J trimming: 3 bases; junction bases outside the gene matches: 8. Germline CDR1 ENHRY, CDR2 SYGVKD. This CDR3 has 14 residues.

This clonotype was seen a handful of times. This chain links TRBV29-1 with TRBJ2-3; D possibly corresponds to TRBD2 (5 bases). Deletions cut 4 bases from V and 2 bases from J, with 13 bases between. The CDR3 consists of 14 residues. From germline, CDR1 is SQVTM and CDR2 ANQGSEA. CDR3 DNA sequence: TGCAGCGTTGCAGAGGCGGGCCACACAGATACGCAGTATTTT. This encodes CSVAEAGHTDTQYF.

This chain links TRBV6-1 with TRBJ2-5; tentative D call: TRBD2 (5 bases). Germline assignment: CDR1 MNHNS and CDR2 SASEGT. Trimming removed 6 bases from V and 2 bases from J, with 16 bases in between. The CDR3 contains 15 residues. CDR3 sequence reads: CASSPAEASQETQYF. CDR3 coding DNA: TGTGCCAGCAGCCCCGCGGAGGCTAGTCAAGAGACCCAGTACTTC.

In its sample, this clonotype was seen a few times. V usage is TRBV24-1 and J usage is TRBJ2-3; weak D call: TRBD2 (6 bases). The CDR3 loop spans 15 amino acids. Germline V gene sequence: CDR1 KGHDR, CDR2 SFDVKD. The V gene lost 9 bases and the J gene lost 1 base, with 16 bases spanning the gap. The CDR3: CATSEVGSGTDTQYF. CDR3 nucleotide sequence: TGTGCCACCTCCGAGGTCGGGAGCGGCACAGATACGCAGTATTTT.

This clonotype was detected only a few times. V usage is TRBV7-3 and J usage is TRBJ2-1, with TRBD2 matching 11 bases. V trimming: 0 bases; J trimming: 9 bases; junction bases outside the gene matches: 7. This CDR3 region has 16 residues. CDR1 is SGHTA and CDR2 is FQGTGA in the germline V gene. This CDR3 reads CASSLTTRLAGGEQFF. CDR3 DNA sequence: TGTGCCAGCAGCTTAACGACCCGTCTAGCGGGAGGTGAGCAGTTCTTC. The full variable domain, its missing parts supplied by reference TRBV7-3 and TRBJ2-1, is GAGVSQTPSNKVTEKGKYVELRCDPISGHTALYWYRQSLGQGPEFLIYFQGTGAADDSGLPNDRFFAVRPEGSVSTLKIQRTERGDSAVYLCASSLTTRLAGGEQFFGPGTRLTVL.

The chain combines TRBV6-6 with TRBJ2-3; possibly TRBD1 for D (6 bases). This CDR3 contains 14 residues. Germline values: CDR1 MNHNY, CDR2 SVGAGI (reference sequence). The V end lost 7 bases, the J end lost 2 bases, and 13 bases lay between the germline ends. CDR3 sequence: CASTFRDNTDTQYF. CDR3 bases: TGTGCCAGCACCTTCCGGGACAACACAGATACGCAGTATTTT.